Listed here are 32 T cell receptor beta chains from one sample, sequenced in a study of cytomegalovirus exposure and HLA in healthy donors. Vbeta (60) and Jbeta (13) primers were used in the PCR. Produced via immunoSEQ multiplex PCR; TCRdb's table is partial and in-frame only. This table has 120,000 to 150,000 clones, around 59% appearing once. The source material was PBMCs. Receptors originate from a male donor in good health and CMV-seronegative.

This chain links TRBV19 with TRBJ1-5; D not certain. The germline V gene has CDR1 LNHDA and CDR2 SQIVND (reference sequence). The CDR3 loop spans 15 amino acids. Trimming removed 0 bases at V and 2 bases at J, with 8 bases between. The CDR3 region has the DNA TGTGCCAGTAGTATAGAACGGGGTGGCAATCAGCCCCAGCATTTT. Amino acids: CASSIERGGNQPQHF. The whole variable domain, filled in from reference TRBV19 and TRBJ1-5, reads DGGITQSPKYLFRKEGQNVTLSCEQNLNHDAMYWYRQDPGQGLRLIYYSQIVNDFQKGDIAEGYSVSREKKESFPLTVTSAQKNPTAFYLCASSIERGGNQPQHFGDGTRLSIL.

This clone appeared once. V is TRBV5-1 and J is TRBJ1-3; 7 bases are a match to TRBD1. The junction had 6 bases not matched to a gene; V was cut back by 0 bases and J by 0 bases. The CDR3 length is 17 residues. Per germline, CDR1 SGHRS and CDR2 YFSETQ. The CDR3: CASSLARTGISGNTIYF. CDR3 DNA sequence: TGCGCCAGCAGCTTGGCCAGGACAGGCATCTCTGGAAACACCATATATTTT.

The chain uses TRBV28 and TRBJ2-3, with 8 bases fitting TRBD1. V shed 7 bases, J shed 3 bases, and the junction held 6 bases outside the gene matches. CDR1 and CDR2 (germline): MDHEN, SYDVKM. The CDR3 consists of 14 residues. Written as DNA, the CDR3 is TGTGCCAGCACCCCCCGGACAGGGACAGATACGCAGTATTTT. It yields the protein CASTPRTGTDTQYF. The full variable domain, in which reference TRBV28 and TRBJ2-3 provide the parts outside the CDR3, is DVKVTQSSRYLVKRTGEKVFLECVQDMDHENMFWYRQDPGLGLRLIYFSYDVKMKEKGDIPEGYSVSREKKERFSLILESASTNQTSMYLCASTPRTGTDTQYFGPGTRLTVL.

This sequence joins TRBV2 and TRBJ1-4; 9 nucleotides match TRBD1. V lost 6 bases and J lost 7; bases outside the gene matches: 9. This CDR3 region has 15 residues. Germline CDR1 SNHLY, CDR2 FYNNEI. CDR3 in amino acids: CASSVNRGQGEKLFF. CDR3 bases: TGTGCCAGCAGCGTGAACAGGGGGCAGGGTGAAAAACTGTTTTTT.

V is TRBV6-5 and J is TRBJ1-1; D is uncertain. The germline V gene has CDR1 MNHEY and CDR2 SVGAGI. V was clipped by 6 bases and J by 1 base, with 6 bases between them. CDR3 length: 12 residues. For the CDR3, the DNA is TGTGCCAGCAGCCTGCGGAACACTGAAGCTTTCTTT. Residues: CASSLRNTEAFF.

V gene TRBV5-1 combines with J gene TRBJ1-4, with D perhaps matching TRBD1 (6 bases). V was trimmed by 4 bases and J by 7 bases, leaving 20 bases between them. There are 16 residues in the CDR3. Germline-derived CDR1 and CDR2 are SGHRS and YFSETQ. The CDR3 DNA is TGCGCCAGCAGCCCCCTCACAGGGATCGTCGGTGAAAAACTGTTTTTT. Its translation is CASSPLTGIVGEKLFF.

This chain links TRBV19 with TRBJ1-6; a possible D gene is TRBD1 (5 bases). The CDR3 consists of 15 residues. Germline CDR1 and CDR2: LNHDA and SQIVND (reference sequence). V dropped 0 bases and J dropped 6 bases, with 9 bases sitting between them. CDR3 residues: CASSIDLGGNSPLHF. The CDR3 region has the DNA TGTGCCAGTAGTATAGATTTGGGGGGTAATTCACCCCTCCACTTT.

The J gene is TRBJ1-5, the V gene TRBV29-1, with TRBD1 as a possible D gene (5 bases). The CDR3 loop spans 14 amino acids. Trimming stripped 6 bases from V and 1 base from J, with 13 bases between. The germline V gene has CDR1 SQVTM and CDR2 ANQGSEA. The CDR3 DNA follows: TGCAGCGTGCTGGGGGGAGAAAGCAATCAGCCCCAGCATTTT. Its translation is CSVLGGESNQPQHF.

The CDR3: CASSYSLAGDTEAFF. In DNA form, the CDR3 reads TGTGCCAGCAGTTACTCGCTCGCAGGGGACACTGAAGCTTTCTTT. The V call is TRBV6-5, the J call TRBJ1-1; a weak D match, TRBD1 (6 bases). The CDR3 consists of 15 residues. V shed 0 bases and J shed 3 bases, with 11 bases lying between them. Germline assignment: CDR1 MNHEY and CDR2 SVGAGI.

This clone was picked up a small number of times. The chain combines TRBV27 with TRBJ1-1, with TRBD1 identical over 7 bases. Germline CDR1 MNHEY, CDR2 SMNVEV (reference sequence). The length of the CDR3 is 14 residues. V was pared by 6 bases and J by 0 bases, with 4 bases of the junction left unmatched. The CDR3 sequence is CASRGTVMNTEAFF. CDR3 DNA: TGTGCCAGCAGGGGGACAGTGATGAACACTGAAGCTTTCTTT.

About this clone itself: The junction departs from the called germline gene at one end, perhaps through a read error. The CDR3 DNA sequence: TGTGCCAGCAGGGAAGGAGGGGGAAATGAAAAACTGTTTTTT. Its translation: CASREGGGNEKLFF. This chain connects TRBV2 to TRBJ1-4; TRBD1 might be the D (6 bases). The CDR3 spans 14 residues. The V gene's germline CDR1 is SNHLY and CDR2 FYNNEI.

Only a few counts were recorded for this clone. This rearrangement joins TRBV12-5 to TRBJ2-1; D is perhaps TRBD1 (6 bases). CDR3 size: 18 residues. Trimming pared 0 bases from V and 1 base from J, leaving 16 bases between. Germline V lookup: CDR1 LGHNT, CDR2 FRNRAP. The CDR3 is CASGLVPGAWVSYNEQFF. The CDR3 DNA reads TGTGCTAGTGGTTTGGTACCAGGGGCATGGGTTTCCTACAATGAGCAGTTCTTC.

The chain has TRBV25-1 and TRBJ1-6; D remains unclear. CDR3 length: 12 residues. The ends were cut back, 3 bases at V and 7 bases at J, with 4 bases in the middle. Germline V gene lookup returns CDR1 MGHDK and CDR2 SYGVNS. CDR3 in DNA: TGTGCCAGCAGTGATCGGAATTCACCCCTCCACTTT. Amino acids: CASSDRNSPLHF.

This sequence joins TRBV6-5 and TRBJ2-1, with 9 positions matching TRBD1. The CDR3 is made up of 15 amino acids. J was trimmed by 1 base and V by 4 bases; bases with no gene match: 2. Germline CDR1 is MNHEY and CDR2 is SVGAGI. The CDR3 region has the DNA TGTGCCAGCAGTTTGGGGACAGGGTCCTACAATGAGCAGTTCTTC. Amino acid sequence: CASSLGTGSYNEQFF.

The gene calls are TRBV5-4 and TRBJ2-2, with 8 bases fitting TRBD2. Germline V gene data show CDR1 as SGHNT and CDR2 as YYREEE (reference sequence). The V segment lost 0 bases and the J segment 2 bases; nucleotides outside the gene matches: 3. This CDR3 region has 16 residues. As DNA, the CDR3 is TGTGCCAGCAGCTTGGACGGGGGGGCAAACACCGGGGAGCTGTTTTTT. This translates into CASSLDGGANTGELFF.

V usage is TRBV4-2 and J usage is TRBJ2-7; a possible D gene is TRBD1 (6 bases). The V end lost 0 bases, the J end lost 0 bases, and 15 bases lay between the germline ends. The CDR3 is 17 residues long. Germline values: CDR1 LGHNA, CDR2 YNFKEQ. CDR3 DNA sequence: TGTGCCAGCAGCCAAGACCCCCAGGGGCACCCCTCCTACGAGCAGTACTTC. It yields the protein CASSQDPQGHPSYEQYF.

The rearrangement links TRBV2 to TRBJ2-5, with TRBD1 as a possible D gene (6 bases). The length of the CDR3 is 14 residues. Germline V CDR1 and CDR2: SNHLY, FYNNEI. The V and J ends lost 7 bases and 5 bases respectively, with 17 bases between them. CDR3 in DNA: TGTGCCAGCACGCGAGAGGGGGATCCGGAGACCCAGTACTTC. Protein: CASTREGDPETQYF. Full variable domain (outside the CDR3, taken from reference TRBV2 and TRBJ2-5): EPEVTQTPSHQVTQMGQEVILRCVPISNHLYFYWYRQILGQKVEFLVSFYNNEISEKSEIFDDQFSVERPDGSNFTLKIRSTKLEDSAMYFCASTREGDPETQYFGPGTRLLVL.

The chain joins TRBV28 to TRBJ2-5, with TRBD2 identical over 7 bases. The CDR3 extends over 16 amino acids. CDR1 and CDR2 from the germline V gene are MDHEN and SYDVKM. J was trimmed by 2 bases and V by 5 bases; bases with no gene match: 11. DNA for the CDR3: TGTGCCAGCAGTCCCCTTGGGCGGGGGATACAAGAGACCCAGTACTTC. Amino acids: CASSPLGRGIQETQYF.

This clone was seen a few times. This chain joins TRBV5-8 and TRBJ2-1, with D tentatively TRBD1 (6 bases). The CDR3 totals 14 residues. Looked up from germline, CDR1 is SGHTS and CDR2 is YDEGEE. Trimming removed 1 base at V and 7 bases at J, with 12 bases between. The CDR3 protein is CASSLFLQGNEQFF. The CDR3 DNA is TGTGCCAGCAGCTTGTTCCTCCAGGGGAATGAGCAGTTCTTC.

The genes are TRBV29-1 and TRBJ1-1, with 8 nucleotides matching TRBD1. V dropped 3 bases and J dropped 1; count of bases not matched to a gene: 7. The V gene's germline CDR1 is SQVTM and CDR2 ANQGSEA. The CDR3 sequence is 15 residues long. CDR3 nucleotides: TGCAGCGTTGATCCAGGGGGCGCGGGGAACACTGAAGCTTTCTTT. This gives the protein CSVDPGGAGNTEAFF.

This clone was counted once. The chain is built from TRBV6-5 and TRBJ1-2; the D gene is possibly TRBD1 (5 bases). CDR1 and CDR2 from the germline V gene are MNHEY and SVGAGI. CDR3 length equals 11 residues. The ends were cut back, 8 bases at V and 7 bases at J, with 11 bases in the middle. CDR3 DNA: TGTGCCAGCGGACAAAGCGTTGGCTACACCTTC. It translates to CASGQSVGYTF.

V usage is TRBV5-1 and J usage is TRBJ2-1; 7 nucleotides line up with TRBD1. There are 15 residues in the CDR3. Germline V lookup: CDR1 SGHRS, CDR2 YFSETQ. J gave up 4 bases and V 4 bases, and 8 bases lay outside the gene matches. The CDR3 DNA reads as TGCGCCAGCAGCCAATCCGGGACAGCATACAATGAGCAGTTCTTC. It specifies CASSQSGTAYNEQFF.

This clone was counted a few times. CDR3 loop: CASSPQQGAREAFF. In DNA form, the CDR3 reads TGTGCCAGCAGTCCTCAACAGGGGGCCCGTGAAGCTTTCTTT. This chain connects TRBV7-9 to TRBJ1-1; 9 positions match TRBD1. V lost 6 bases, J lost 7 bases, and 9 bases stayed unmatched. Germline CDR1 SEHNR, CDR2 FQNEAQ (reference sequence). This CDR3 has 14 amino acids.

V usage is TRBV7-8 and J usage is TRBJ1-5; D may be TRBD1 (6 bases). The CDR3 is 15 residues long. V lost 5 bases to trimming and J lost 0 bases, with 11 bases between them. Germline lookup yields CDR1 SGHVS and CDR2 FQNEAQ. Here the CDR3 reads CASSPSRGSNQPQHF. DNA of the CDR3: TGTGCCAGCAGCCCCTCCAGGGGTAGCAATCAGCCCCAGCATTTT.

The chain couples TRBV7-9 to TRBJ2-6, with D maybe TRBD2 (6 bases). Trimming left V 1 base short and J 2 bases short, with 6 bases between. There are 15 residues in the CDR3. The germline V gene encodes CDR1 SEHNR and CDR2 FQNEAQ (reference sequence). The CDR3 region has the DNA TGTGCCAGCAGCTTAGGCGGGGCTGGGGCCAACGTCCTGACTTTC. It encodes CASSLGGAGANVLTF.

The chain recombines TRBV7-9 with TRBJ2-5, with D maybe TRBD1 (6 bases). Trimming stripped 5 bases from V and 1 base from J, with 14 bases between. Germline loops: CDR1 SEHNR, CDR2 FQNEAQ (reference sequence). This CDR3 comprises 15 residues. CDR3 in DNA: TGTGCCAGCAGCCCCCAGACAGGCCTCCAAGAGACCCAGTACTTC. This gives the protein CASSPQTGLQETQYF.

This chain links TRBV5-8 with TRBJ1-5; 7 nucleotides align to TRBD1. J gave up 2 bases and V 2 bases, and 7 bases lay outside the gene matches. This CDR3 region has 16 residues. Germline lookup yields CDR1 SGHTS and CDR2 YDEGEE. The CDR3 sequence: CASSFEGAMGNQPQHF. The DNA of the CDR3 is TGTGCCAGCAGCTTCGAGGGGGCAATGGGCAATCAGCCCCAGCATTTT.

The chain combines TRBV5-1 with TRBJ1-2; TRBD1 aligns across 7 bases. V was clipped by 6 bases and J by 3 bases; unmatched bases: 2. This CDR3 region has 12 residues. Germline CDR1 reads SGHRS; CDR2 reads YFSETQ. This chain's CDR3 is CASIGTDYGYTF. CDR3 sequence (DNA): TGCGCCAGCATCGGGACAGACTATGGCTACACCTTC.

The genes are TRBV18 and TRBJ1-5; no definite D call. The V end lost 3 bases, the J end lost 2 bases, and 11 bases lay between the germline ends. The CDR3 totals 15 residues. Germline V lookup: CDR1 KGHSH, CDR2 LQKENI. The DNA for the CDR3 is TGTGCCAGCTCACCGGAGGGTCGGGGCAATCAGCCCCAGCATTTT. It is translated as CASSPEGRGNQPQHF.

The chain uses TRBV28 and TRBJ2-1, with 8 bases matching TRBD1. Trimming at V came to 6 bases and at J to 6 bases, leaving 7 bases not matched to a gene. CDR1 and CDR2 (germline): MDHEN, SYDVKM. This CDR3 spans 14 amino acids. CDR3 residues: CASSRQGLGNEQFF. The CDR3 nucleotides read TGTGCCAGCAGCAGACAGGGGTTGGGCAATGAGCAGTTCTTC.

The V call is TRBV30, the J call TRBJ1-1, with a weak D call TRBD1 (5 bases). Germline CDR1 is GTSNPN and CDR2 is SVGIG (reference sequence). There are 15 residues in the CDR3. V gave up 3 bases and J gave up 5 bases, with 19 bases separating them. CDR3 DNA sequence: TGTGCCTGGAGAGGTCAGGGAAGTCGCTGGACTGAAGCTTTCTTT. This sequence encodes CAWRGQGSRWTEAFF.

This clone showed up just once. The J gene is TRBJ2-3, the V gene TRBV18; 7 bases agree with TRBD1. Germline CDR1 and CDR2: KGHSH and LQKENI. This CDR3 is built from 15 residues. Trimming took 5 bases from V and 1 from J; bases not matched to a gene: 6. CDR3 in amino acids: CASSDFGQGTDTQYF. The CDR3 nucleotides read TGTGCCAGCTCAGACTTTGGACAGGGCACAGATACGCAGTATTTT.